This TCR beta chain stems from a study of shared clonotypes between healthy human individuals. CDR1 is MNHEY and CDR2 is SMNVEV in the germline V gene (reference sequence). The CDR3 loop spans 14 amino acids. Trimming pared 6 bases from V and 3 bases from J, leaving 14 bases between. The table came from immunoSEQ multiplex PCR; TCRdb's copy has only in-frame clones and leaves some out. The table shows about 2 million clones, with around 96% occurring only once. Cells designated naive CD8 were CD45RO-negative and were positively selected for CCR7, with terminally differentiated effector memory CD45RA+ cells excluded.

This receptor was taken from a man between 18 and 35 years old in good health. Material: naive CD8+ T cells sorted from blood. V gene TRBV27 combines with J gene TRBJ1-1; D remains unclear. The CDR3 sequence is CASSSGEDYTEAFF. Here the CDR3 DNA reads TGTGCCAGCAGCTCGGGTGAGGACTACACTGAAGCTTTCTTT.